Shown below are 21 T cell receptor beta chains from a single sample sequenced in a study of T-cell memory formation after mild COVID-19. TCRdb processed the 5' RACE reads anew with MiXCR; each CDR3 protein has one entry. Among over 450,000 distinct CDR3 sequences listed, 20% were seen once. Source material: PBMCs or a T cell subset sorted from them (not recorded which). Every receptor here comes from an adult woman who had mild COVID-19 (a few samples of this study predate the infection). Cell type and time point are not known.

V gene TRBV5-1 combines with J gene TRBJ2-1; tentative D call: TRBD2 (5 bases). V lost 2 bases to trimming and J lost 9 bases, with 15 bases between them. Germline V lookup: CDR1 SGHRS, CDR2 YFSETQ. CDR3 size: 14 residues. In nucleotides, the CDR3 is TGCGCCAGCAGCTTAATGACTACTACAATTGAGCAGTTCTTC. Residues: CASSLMTTTIEQFF.

As for this clonotype: The junction differs from germline at one of its ends, possibly a read error. The CDR3 DNA reads as TGCAGTGCTTTCTCGACAGCTGTGAACGCTGAAGCTTTCTTT. Its translation is CSAFSTAVNAEAFF. The V gene is TRBV20-1, the J gene TRBJ1-1; possibly TRBD1 for D (5 bases). Germline-derived CDR1 and CDR2 are DFQATT and SNEGSKA (reference sequence). This CDR3 region has 14 residues.

This clonotype was observed a handful of times. The chain uses TRBV29-1 and TRBJ2-7; D uncertain. Germline assignment: CDR1 SQVTM and CDR2 ANQGSEA. The CDR3 extends over 11 amino acids. V lost 4 bases and J 3 bases, leaving 7 bases between the germline ends. CDR3 residues: CSVVWGYEQYF. For the CDR3, the DNA is TGCAGCGTTGTTTGGGGCTACGAGCAGTACTTC.

The chain joins TRBV20-1 to TRBJ1-5; 7 nucleotides align to TRBD1. The CDR3 length is 16 residues. Germline V gene sequence: CDR1 DFQATT, CDR2 SNEGSKA (reference sequence). V lost 1 base, J lost 0 bases, and 6 bases stayed unmatched. CDR3 amino acids: CSARVEWTGSNQPQHF. Here the CDR3 DNA reads TGCAGTGCTAGAGTTGAGTGGACAGGTAGCAATCAGCCCCAGCATTTT.

This clonotype was found a few times. The gene calls are TRBV12-3 or TRBV12-4 and TRBJ1-1; D is perhaps TRBD1 (6 bases). The V end was cut by 2 bases, the J end by 5 bases, with 18 bases between. The CDR3 sequence is 16 residues long. The chain's CDR3 is CASSLRGGGSQTEAFF. For the CDR3, the DNA is TGTGCCAGCAGTTTACGAGGGGGAGGGTCGCAAACTGAAGCTTTCTTT.

This clonotype has only a few counts. This chain joins TRBV5-5 and TRBJ2-5; 7 bases align to TRBD1. Germline lookup yields CDR1 SGHKS and CDR2 YYEKEE (reference sequence). This CDR3 spans 16 amino acids. After removal of 1 base from V and 2 bases from J, the junction contained 8 bases not matched to a gene. Here the CDR3 reads CASSLSPATGQETQYF. Here the CDR3 DNA reads TGTGCCAGCAGCTTGTCCCCCGCGACAGGGCAAGAGACCCAGTACTTC.

This clonotype appeared many times. The chain has TRBV29-1 and TRBJ1-4, with 7 bases fitting TRBD1. J lost 1 base, V lost 7 bases, and 3 bases had no gene match. Germline V CDR1 and CDR2: SQVTM, ANQGSEA. This CDR3 spans 13 amino acids. CDR3 in amino acids: CSAYRGTNEKLFF. Written as DNA, the CDR3 is TGCAGCGCTTACAGGGGAACTAATGAAAAACTGTTTTTT.

CDR3 protein: CASRGDRAGANVLTF. The CDR3 DNA sequence: TGTGCCAGCAGGGGAGACAGGGCTGGGGCCAACGTCCTGACTTTC. The chain recombines TRBV12-3 or TRBV12-4 with TRBJ2-6; the match to TRBD1 covers 7 bases. V lost 6 bases, J lost 2 bases, and 4 bases stayed unmatched. The CDR3 sequence is 15 residues long.

The chain joins TRBV12-3 or TRBV12-4 to TRBJ1-3; TRBD1 matches at 9 bases. The CDR3 totals 15 residues. V lost 6 bases, J lost 2 bases, and 5 bases stayed unmatched. The DNA for the CDR3 is TGTGCCAGCAGGACACAGGGGGCCGCTGGAAACACCATATATTTT. Its translation: CASRTQGAAGNTIYF.

This clonotype was found a few times. The chain has TRBV15 and TRBJ2-7, with TRBD2 matching 11 bases. CDR1 is LNHNV, CDR2 YYDKDF, per germline (reference sequence). There are 16 residues in the CDR3. V shed 8 bases, J shed 3 bases, and the junction held 12 bases outside the gene matches. As DNA, the CDR3 is TGTGCCACCGGGCAAGAGACTAGCGGGGCGTTCTACGAGCAGTACTTC. The encoded protein is CATGQETSGAFYEQYF.

The chain links TRBV5-1 to TRBJ2-1; 7 bases line up with TRBD1. The germline CDR1 and CDR2 sequences are SGHRS and YFSETQ. The ends lost 1 base at V and 4 bases at J; junction bases unmatched: 8. The CDR3 has 16 residues. CDR3 sequence: CASSLMTGSGYNEQFF. The CDR3 nucleotides read TGCGCCAGCAGCTTGATGACAGGGTCAGGGTACAATGAGCAGTTCTTC.

This clonotype was detected many times. V usage is TRBV4-1 and J usage is TRBJ1-2; D is unresolved. Trimming stripped 0 bases from V and 7 bases from J, with 21 bases between. The CDR3 covers 17 residues. In germline, CDR1 is MGHRA, CDR2 YSYEKL. The CDR3 here is CASSQDLSPASWGGYTF. CDR3 sequence (DNA): TGCGCCAGCAGCCAAGACCTTTCGCCTGCCAGTTGGGGTGGCTACACCTTC.

This clonotype was counted a few times. The chain combines TRBV4-2 with TRBJ2-7; TRBD1 matches 11 bases. Germline CDR1 and CDR2: LGHNA and YNFKEQ. CDR3 length: 12 amino acids. V dropped 6 bases and J dropped 9; count of bases not matched to a gene: 4. The CDR3 DNA reads TGTGCCAGCAGGCGCGGGACAGGGGGGCAGTACTTC. Protein product: CASRRGTGGQYF.

The V gene is TRBV6-2 or TRBV6-3, the J gene TRBJ2-7, with 10 bases aligning to TRBD1. Germline CDR1 and CDR2: MNHEY and SVGEGT. V dropped 0 bases and J dropped 3; count of bases not matched to a gene: 5. This CDR3 contains 16 residues. The DNA for the CDR3 is TGTGCCAGCAGTTACTCCGTGGACAGGGGGTACTACGAGCAGTACTTC. The encoded protein is CASSYSVDRGYYEQYF.

This clonotype was counted a few times. The chain couples TRBV24-1 to TRBJ2-7, with a weak D call TRBD2 (5 bases). This CDR3 spans 15 amino acids. V lost 5 bases to trimming and J lost 1 base, with 14 bases between them. Germline CDR1 is KGHDR and CDR2 is SFDVKD. The CDR3 DNA follows: TGTGCCACCAGTGCCGGTTCGGGAATTTCCTACGAGCAGTACTTC. Protein: CATSAGSGISYEQYF.

There are many counts of this clonotype. CDR3 sequence reads: CATNRDFADTQYF. As DNA, the CDR3 is TGTGCCACAAACAGGGACTTTGCAGATACGCAGTATTTT. The chain has TRBV12-3 or TRBV12-4 and TRBJ2-3; D is possibly TRBD1 or TRBD2 (6 bases each). Deletions cut 10 bases from V and 4 bases from J, with 15 bases between. This CDR3 is 13 amino acids long.

V is TRBV7-8 and J is TRBJ1-6, with D unclear. The germline V and J ends were trimmed by 5 bases and 5 bases, with 16 bases remaining between them. Looked up from germline, CDR1 is SGHVS and CDR2 is FQNEAQ. There are 16 residues in the CDR3. CDR3 sequence: CASSHRRVPDNSPLHF. The CDR3 DNA reads as TGTGCCAGCAGCCACCGACGGGTACCGGATAATTCACCCCTCCACTTT.

The V and J genes are TRBV7-8 and TRBJ2-5, with a weak D call TRBD2 (7 bases). V was cut by 4 bases and J by 7 bases, with 16 bases left in between. The CDR3 runs to 14 residues. CDR1 and CDR2 (germline): SGHVS, FQNEAQ. CDR3 in DNA: TGTGCCAGCAGCTCCCTGGGGGGGGCAGTGACCCAGTACTTC. The encoded protein is CASSSLGGAVTQYF.

The chain joins TRBV10-3 to TRBJ2-3, with D possibly TRBD2 on 5 matching bases. The CDR3 has 15 amino acids. V was trimmed by 8 bases and J by 0 bases, leaving 15 bases between them. Germline lookup yields CDR1 ENHRY and CDR2 SYGVKD. CDR3 protein: CAIGILTGSTDTQYF. In DNA form, the CDR3 reads TGTGCCATCGGGATACTAACGGGGAGCACAGATACGCAGTATTTT.

The chain couples TRBV3-1 to TRBJ2-5, with D unclear. Germline V gene lookup returns CDR1 LGHDT and CDR2 YNNKEL (reference sequence). The CDR3 covers 12 residues. V dropped 3 bases and J dropped 7 bases, with 9 bases sitting between them. The CDR3 nucleotides read TGTGCCAGCAGCCACCGCACGGGGACCCAGTACTTC. Translation: CASSHRTGTQYF.

This clonotype turned up a few times. The chain employs TRBV7-3 and TRBJ2-3; possibly TRBD2 for D (5 bases). The CDR3 consists of 17 residues. Germline V lookup: CDR1 SGHTA, CDR2 FQGTGA. V was cut by 0 bases and J by 3 bases, with 16 bases left in between. The DNA for the CDR3 is TGTGCCAGCAGCTTAACGGGTCCGCGGGCCGGTACAGATACGCAGTATTTT. Amino acids: CASSLTGPRAGTDTQYF.